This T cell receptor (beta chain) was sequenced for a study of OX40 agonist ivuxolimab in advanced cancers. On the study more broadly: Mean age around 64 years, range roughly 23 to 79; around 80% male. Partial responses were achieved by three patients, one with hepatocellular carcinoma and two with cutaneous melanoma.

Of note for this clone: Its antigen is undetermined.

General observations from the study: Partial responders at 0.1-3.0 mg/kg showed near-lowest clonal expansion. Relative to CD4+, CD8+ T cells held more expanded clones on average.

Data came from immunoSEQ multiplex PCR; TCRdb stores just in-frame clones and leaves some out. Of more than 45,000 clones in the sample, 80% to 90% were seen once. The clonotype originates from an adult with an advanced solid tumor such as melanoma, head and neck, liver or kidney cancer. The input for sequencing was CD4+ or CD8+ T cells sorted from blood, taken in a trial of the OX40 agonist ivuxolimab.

The CDR3 loop is CASSLVGAGGANVLTF. CDR3 nucleotide sequence: TGTGCCAGCAGCTTGGTCGGGGCCGGTGGGGCCAACGTCCTGACTTTC. This chain connects TRBV5-4 to TRBJ2-6, with D perhaps being TRBD1 or TRBD2 (5 bases each). Germline lookup yields CDR1 SGHNT and CDR2 YYREEE (reference sequence). The V and J ends lost 0 bases and 3 bases respectively, with 10 bases between them. This CDR3 contains 16 residues. Filled out from reference TRBV5-4 and TRBJ2-6, the complete variable domain reads ETGVTQSPTHLIKTRGQQVTLRCSSQSGHNTVSWYQQALGQGPQFIFQYYREEENGRGNFPPRFSGLQFPNYSSELNVNALELDDSALYLCASSLVGAGGANVLTFGAGSRLTVL.